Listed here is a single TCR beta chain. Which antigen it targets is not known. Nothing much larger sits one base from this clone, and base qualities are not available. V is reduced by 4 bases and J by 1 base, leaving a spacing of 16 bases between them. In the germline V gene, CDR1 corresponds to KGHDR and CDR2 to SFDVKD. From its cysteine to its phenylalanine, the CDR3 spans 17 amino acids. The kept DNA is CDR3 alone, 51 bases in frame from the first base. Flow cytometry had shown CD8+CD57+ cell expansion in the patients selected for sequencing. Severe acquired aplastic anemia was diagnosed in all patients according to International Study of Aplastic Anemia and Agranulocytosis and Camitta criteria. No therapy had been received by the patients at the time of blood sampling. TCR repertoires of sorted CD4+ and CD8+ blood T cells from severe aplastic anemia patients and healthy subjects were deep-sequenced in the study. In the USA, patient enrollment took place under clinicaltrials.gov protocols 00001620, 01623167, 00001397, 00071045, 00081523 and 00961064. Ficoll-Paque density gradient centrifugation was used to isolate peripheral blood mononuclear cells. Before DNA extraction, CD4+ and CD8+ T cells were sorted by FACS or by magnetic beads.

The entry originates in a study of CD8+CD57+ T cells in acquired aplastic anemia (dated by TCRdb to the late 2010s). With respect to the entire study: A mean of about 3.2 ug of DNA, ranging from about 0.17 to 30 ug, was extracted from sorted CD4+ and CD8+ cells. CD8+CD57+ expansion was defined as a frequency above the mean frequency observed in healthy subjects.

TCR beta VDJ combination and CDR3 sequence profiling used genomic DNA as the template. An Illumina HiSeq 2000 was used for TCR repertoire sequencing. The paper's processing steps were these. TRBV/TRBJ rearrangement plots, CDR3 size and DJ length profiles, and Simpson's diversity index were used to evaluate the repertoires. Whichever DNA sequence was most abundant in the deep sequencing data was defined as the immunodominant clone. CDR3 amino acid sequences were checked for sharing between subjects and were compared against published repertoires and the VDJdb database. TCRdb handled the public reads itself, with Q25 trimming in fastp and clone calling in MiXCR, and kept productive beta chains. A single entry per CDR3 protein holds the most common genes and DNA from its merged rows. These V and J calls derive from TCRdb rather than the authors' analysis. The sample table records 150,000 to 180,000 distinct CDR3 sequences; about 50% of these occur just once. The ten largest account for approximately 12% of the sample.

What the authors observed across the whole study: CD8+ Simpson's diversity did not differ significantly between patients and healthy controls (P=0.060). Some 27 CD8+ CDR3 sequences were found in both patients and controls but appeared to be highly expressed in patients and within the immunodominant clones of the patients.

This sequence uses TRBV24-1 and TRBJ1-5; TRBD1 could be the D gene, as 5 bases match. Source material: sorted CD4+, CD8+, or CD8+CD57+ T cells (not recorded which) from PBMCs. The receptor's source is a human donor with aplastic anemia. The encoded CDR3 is CATSELYRNGSNQPQHF. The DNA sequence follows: TGTGCCACCAGTGAGCTATACAGGAACGGGAGCAATCAGCCCCAGCATTTT.